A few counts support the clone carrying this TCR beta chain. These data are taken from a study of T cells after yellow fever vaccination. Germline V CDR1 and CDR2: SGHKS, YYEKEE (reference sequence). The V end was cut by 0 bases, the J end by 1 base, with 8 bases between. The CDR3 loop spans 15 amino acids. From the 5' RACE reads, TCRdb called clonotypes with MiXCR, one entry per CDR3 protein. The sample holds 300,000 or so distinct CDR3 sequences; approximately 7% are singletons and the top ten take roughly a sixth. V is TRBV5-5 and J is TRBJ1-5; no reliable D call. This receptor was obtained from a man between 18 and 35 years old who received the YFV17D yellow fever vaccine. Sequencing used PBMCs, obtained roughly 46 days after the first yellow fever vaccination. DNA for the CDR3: TGTGCCAGCAGCTTGGCGGGTCCAAGCAATCAGCCCCAGCATTTT. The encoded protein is CASSLAGPSNQPQHF.